The T cell receptor (beta chain) described here comes from a study of cytomegalovirus exposure and HLA in healthy donors. General observations from the study: Cytomegalovirus status was reportedly diagnosed by the classifier with high sensitivity and specificity. In an earlier analysis, in some 500 donors, most V segments appeared productive either ~90% or ~30% of the time. CMV serostatus was the sole immune exposure data available.

Germline-derived CDR1 and CDR2 are SGHAT and FQNNGV. The CDR3 contains 19 residues. V lost 0 bases to trimming and J lost 2 bases; unmatched junction nucleotides: 8. 13 Jbeta primers and 60 Vbeta primers were used for the PCR. The assay was immunoSEQ multiplex PCR, and TCRdb's table has in-frame clones only and misses some. The sample yields more than 200,000 clones, roughly 79% seen once. About this clone itself: No antigen is known for it.

Sequenced material: PBMCs. This receptor was identified in a male donor in good health and CMV-seronegative. The chain couples TRBV11-2 to TRBJ2-5, with 14 bases identical to TRBD2. The CDR3 sequence: CASSLDSTSGGAPQETQYF. In DNA form, the CDR3 reads TGTGCCAGCAGCTTAGATTCGACTAGCGGGGGGGCTCCTCAAGAGACCCAGTACTTC.